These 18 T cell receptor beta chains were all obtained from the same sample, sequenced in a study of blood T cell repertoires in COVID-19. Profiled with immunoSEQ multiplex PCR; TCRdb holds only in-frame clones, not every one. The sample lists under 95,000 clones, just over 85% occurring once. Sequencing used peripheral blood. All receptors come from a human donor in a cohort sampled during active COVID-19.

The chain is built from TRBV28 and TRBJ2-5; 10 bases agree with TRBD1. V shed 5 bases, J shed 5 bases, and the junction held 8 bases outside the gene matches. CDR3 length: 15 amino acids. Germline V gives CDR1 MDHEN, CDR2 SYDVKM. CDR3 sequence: CASSPGTGEAETQYF. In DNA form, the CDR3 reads TGTGCCAGCAGTCCGGGGACAGGGGAGGCGGAGACCCAGTACTTC.

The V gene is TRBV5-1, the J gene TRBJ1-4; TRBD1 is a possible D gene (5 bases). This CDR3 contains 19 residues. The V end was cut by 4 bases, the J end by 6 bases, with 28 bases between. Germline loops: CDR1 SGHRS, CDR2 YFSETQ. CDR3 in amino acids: CASSLTPFRPGLNDEKLFF. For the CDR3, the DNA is TGCGCCAGCAGCCTGACCCCTTTCCGCCCGGGACTCAACGATGAAAAACTGTTTTTT.

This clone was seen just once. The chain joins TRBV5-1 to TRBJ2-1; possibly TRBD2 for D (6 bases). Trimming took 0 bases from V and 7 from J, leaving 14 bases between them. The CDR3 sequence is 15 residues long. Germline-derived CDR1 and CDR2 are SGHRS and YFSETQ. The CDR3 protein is CASSLVAEGWNEQFF. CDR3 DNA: TGCGCCAGCAGCTTGGTTGCGGAGGGGTGGAATGAGCAGTTCTTC.

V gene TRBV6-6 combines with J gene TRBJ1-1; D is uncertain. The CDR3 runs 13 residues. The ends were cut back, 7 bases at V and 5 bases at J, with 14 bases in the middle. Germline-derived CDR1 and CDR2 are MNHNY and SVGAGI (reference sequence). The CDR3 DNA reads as TGTGCCAGCACCTCGTTCGGGGAAACTGAAGCTTTCTTT. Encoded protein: CASTSFGETEAFF.

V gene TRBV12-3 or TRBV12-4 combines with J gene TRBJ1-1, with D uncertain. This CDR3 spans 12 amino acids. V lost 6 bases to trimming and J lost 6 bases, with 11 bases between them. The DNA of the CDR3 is TGTGCCAGCAGGCAATTTCGGGCTGAAGCTTTCTTT. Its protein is CASRQFRAEAFF.

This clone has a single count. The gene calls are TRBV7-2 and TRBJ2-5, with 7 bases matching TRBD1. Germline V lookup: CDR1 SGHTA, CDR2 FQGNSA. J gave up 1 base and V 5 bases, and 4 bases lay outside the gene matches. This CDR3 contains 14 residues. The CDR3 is CASSKTGIQETQYF. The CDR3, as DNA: TGTGCCAGCAGCAAGACAGGGATCCAAGAGACCCAGTACTTC.

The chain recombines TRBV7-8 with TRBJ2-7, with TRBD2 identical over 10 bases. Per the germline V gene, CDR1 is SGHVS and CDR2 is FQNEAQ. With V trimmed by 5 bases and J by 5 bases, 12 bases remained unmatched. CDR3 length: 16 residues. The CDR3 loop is CASSPLAGAGGNEQYF. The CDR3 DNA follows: TGTGCCAGCAGCCCCCTAGCGGGGGCGGGAGGCAACGAGCAGTACTTC.

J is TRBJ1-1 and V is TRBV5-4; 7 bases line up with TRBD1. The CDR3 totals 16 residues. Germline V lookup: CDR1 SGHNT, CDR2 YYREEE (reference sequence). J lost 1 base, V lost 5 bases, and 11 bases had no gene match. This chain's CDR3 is CASSFRQGRGNTEAFF. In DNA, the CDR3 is TGTGCCAGCAGTTTTAGACAGGGCCGAGGGAACACTGAAGCTTTCTTT.

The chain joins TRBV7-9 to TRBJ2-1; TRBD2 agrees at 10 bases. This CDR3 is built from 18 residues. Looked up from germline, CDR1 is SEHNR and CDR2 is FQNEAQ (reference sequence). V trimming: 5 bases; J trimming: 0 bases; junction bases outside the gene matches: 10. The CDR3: CASSRTSGGLSSYNEQFF. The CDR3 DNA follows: TGTGCCAGCAGCCGGACTAGCGGAGGCCTAAGCTCCTACAATGAGCAGTTCTTC.

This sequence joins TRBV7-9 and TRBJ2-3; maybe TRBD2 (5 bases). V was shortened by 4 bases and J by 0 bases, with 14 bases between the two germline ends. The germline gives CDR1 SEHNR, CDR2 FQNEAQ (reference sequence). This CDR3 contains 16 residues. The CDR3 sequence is CASSSGTVLSTDTQYF. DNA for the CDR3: TGTGCCAGCAGCTCGGGAACAGTACTTAGCACAGATACGCAGTATTTT.

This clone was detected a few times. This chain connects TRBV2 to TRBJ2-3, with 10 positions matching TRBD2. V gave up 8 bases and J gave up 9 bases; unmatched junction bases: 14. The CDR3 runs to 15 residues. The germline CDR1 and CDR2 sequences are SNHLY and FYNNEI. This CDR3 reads CASLGASGGPRTQYF. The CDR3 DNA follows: TGTGCCAGCTTAGGGGCTAGCGGGGGACCTAGGACGCAGTATTTT.

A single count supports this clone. DNA of the CDR3: TGTGCCAGCAAAACAGGGTTGGACACTGAAGCTTTCTTT. It is translated as CASKTGLDTEAFF. The V call is TRBV2, the J call TRBJ1-1; D perhaps matches TRBD1 (6 bases). CDR1 SNHLY and CDR2 FYNNEI come from the germline V gene. This CDR3 region has 13 residues. Trimming stripped 7 bases from V and 3 bases from J, with 12 bases between. Supplemented by reference TRBV2 and TRBJ1-1, the full variable domain reads EPEVTQTPSHQVTQMGQEVILRCVPISNHLYFYWYRQILGQKVEFLVSFYNNEISEKSEIFDDQFSVERPDGSNFTLKIRSTKLEDSAMYFCASKTGLDTEAFFGQGTRLTVV.

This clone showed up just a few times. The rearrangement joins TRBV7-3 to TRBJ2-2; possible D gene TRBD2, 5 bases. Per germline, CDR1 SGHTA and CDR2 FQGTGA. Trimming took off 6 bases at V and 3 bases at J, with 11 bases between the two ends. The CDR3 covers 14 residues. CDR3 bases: TGTGCCAGCAGTGCCGGGATAGACACCGGGGAGCTGTTTTTT. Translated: CASSAGIDTGELFF.

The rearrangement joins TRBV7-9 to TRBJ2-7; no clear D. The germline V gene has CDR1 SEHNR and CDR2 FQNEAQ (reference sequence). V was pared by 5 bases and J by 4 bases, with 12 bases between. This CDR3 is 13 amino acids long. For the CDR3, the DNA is TGTGCCAGCAGCCCCCCACCGGGTTACGAGCAGTACTTC. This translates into CASSPPPGYEQYF.

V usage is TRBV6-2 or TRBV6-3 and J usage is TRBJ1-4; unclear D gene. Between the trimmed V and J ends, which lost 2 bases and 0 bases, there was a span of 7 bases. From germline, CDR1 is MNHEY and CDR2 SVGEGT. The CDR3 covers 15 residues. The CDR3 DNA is TGTGCCAGCAGTTACGGAGACGCAACTAATGAAAAACTGTTTTTT. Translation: CASSYGDATNEKLFF.

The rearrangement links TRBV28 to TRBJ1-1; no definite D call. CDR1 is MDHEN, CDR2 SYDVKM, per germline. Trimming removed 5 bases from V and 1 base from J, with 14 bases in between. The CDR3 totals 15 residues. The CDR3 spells CASSPPRVTNTEAFF. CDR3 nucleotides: TGTGCCAGCAGTCCACCGAGGGTAACGAACACTGAAGCTTTCTTT.

The CDR3 protein is CASSAAGSAQSYTF. The CDR3, as DNA: TGTGCCAGCAGCGCAGCCGGGTCGGCCCAAAGCTACACCTTC. V is TRBV7-8 and J is TRBJ1-2; D gene ambiguous. The V and J ends lost 5 bases and 9 bases respectively, with 19 bases between them. Germline V lookup: CDR1 SGHVS, CDR2 FQNEAQ. The CDR3 loop spans 14 amino acids.

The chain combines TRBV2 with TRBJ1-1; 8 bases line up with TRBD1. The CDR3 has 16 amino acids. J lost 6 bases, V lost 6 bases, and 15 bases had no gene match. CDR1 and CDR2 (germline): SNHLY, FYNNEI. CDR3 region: CASRQTGTGSVAEAFF. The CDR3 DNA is TGTGCCAGCAGGCAAACCGGGACAGGAAGCGTAGCTGAAGCTTTCTTT.